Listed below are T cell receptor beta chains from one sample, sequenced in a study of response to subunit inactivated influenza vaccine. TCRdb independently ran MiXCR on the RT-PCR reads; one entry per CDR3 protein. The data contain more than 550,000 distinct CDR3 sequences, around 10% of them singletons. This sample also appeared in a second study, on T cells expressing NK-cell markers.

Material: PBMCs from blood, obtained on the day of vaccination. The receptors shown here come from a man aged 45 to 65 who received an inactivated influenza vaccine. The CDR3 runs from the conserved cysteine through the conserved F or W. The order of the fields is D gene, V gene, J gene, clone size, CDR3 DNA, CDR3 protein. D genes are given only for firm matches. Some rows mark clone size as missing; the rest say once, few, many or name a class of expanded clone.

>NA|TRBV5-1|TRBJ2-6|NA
TGCGCCAGCAGCTTGGGCTGGATCTACTCTGGGGCCAACGTCCTGACTTTC
CASSLGWIYSGANVLTF
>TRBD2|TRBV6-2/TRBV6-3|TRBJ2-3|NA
TGTGCCAGCAGTCAGCGGGGGTACACAGATACGCAGTATTTT
CASSQRGYTDTQYF
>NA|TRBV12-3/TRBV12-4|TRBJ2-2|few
TGTGCCAGCAGTCCAGGGTCTCACTTAACCCCGAGCACCGGGGAGCTGTTTTTT
CASSPGSHLTPSTGELFF
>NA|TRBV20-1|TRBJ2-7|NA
TGCAGTGCTACAGGCCGGGGGTCCTCCTACGAGCAGTACTTC
CSATGRGSSYEQYF
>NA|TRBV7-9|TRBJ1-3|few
TGTGCCAGCAGCTTATCGGTGGACAACACCATATATTTT
CASSLSVDNTIYF
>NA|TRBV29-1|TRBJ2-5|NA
TGCAGCGTGGGCCTGCAACTTTCGGAGACCCAGTACTTC
CSVGLQLSETQYF
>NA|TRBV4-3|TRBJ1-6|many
TGCGCCAGCAGCCAAGAAGCGGACAGTTCACCCCTCCACTTT
CASSQEADSSPLHF
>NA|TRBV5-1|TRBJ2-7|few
TGCGCCAGCAGCGCATGGGGCTCCTACGAGCAGTACTTC
CASSAWGSYEQYF
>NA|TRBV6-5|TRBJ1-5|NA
TGTGCCAGCAGTTACGGGCGAGGGCACTATAGCAATCAGCCCCAGCATTTT
CASSYGRGHYSNQPQHF
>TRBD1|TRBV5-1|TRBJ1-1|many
TGCGCCAGCAGCTTGGACAGGGGGCGGACTTTCTTT
CASSLDRGRTFF
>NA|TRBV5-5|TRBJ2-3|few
TGTGCCAGCAGGAAATCGACCGGGTTGACTTCAGATACGCAGTATTTT
CASRKSTGLTSDTQYF
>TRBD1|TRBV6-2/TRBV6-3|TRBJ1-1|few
TGTGCCACCCAGACAGGGGTATACACTGAAGCTTTCTTT
CATQTGVYTEAFF
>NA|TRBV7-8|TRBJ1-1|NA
TGTGCCAGCAGCTTAGCCCCAACACTAAACGCTGAAGCTTTCTTT
CASSLAPTLNAEAFF
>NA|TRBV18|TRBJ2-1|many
TGTGCCAGCTCACCCCTCGCTGTTGGGGCCTACAATGAGCAGTTCTTC
CASSPLAVGAYNEQFF
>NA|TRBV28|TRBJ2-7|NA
TGTGCCAGCAGCCTCGAGACCGCGGGCATTTCCTACGAGCAGTACTTC
CASSLETAGISYEQYF
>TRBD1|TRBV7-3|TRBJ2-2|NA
TGTGCCAGCAGTTTGACAGGGACCTTCACCGGGGAGCTGTTTTTT
CASSLTGTFTGELFF
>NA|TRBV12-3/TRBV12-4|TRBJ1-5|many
TGTGCCAGCAGTACCACGACCACGGTGAATCAGCCCCAGCATTTT
CASSTTTTVNQPQHF
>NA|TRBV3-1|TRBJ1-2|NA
TGTGCCAGCAGCTCGCCGAGGCGCGGTGAAGGGCCTTATGGCTACACCTTC
CASSSPRRGEGPYGYTF
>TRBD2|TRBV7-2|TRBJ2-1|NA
TGTGCCAGCAGCCTCCTGAGGGCTAGCGGGGTAGGGCAGTTCTTC
CASSLLRASGVGQFF
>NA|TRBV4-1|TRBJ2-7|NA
TGCGCCAGCAGCCAGGAACCACCGCCTAGCTCCTACGAGCAGTACTTC
CASSQEPPPSSYEQYF
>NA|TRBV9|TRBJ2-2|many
TGTGCCAGCACTGGGGTTCGGACCGGGGAGCTGTTTTTT
CASTGVRTGELFF
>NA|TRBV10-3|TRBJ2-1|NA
TGTGCCATCGGGAGCTCCTACAATGAGCAGTTCTTC
CAIGSSYNEQFF
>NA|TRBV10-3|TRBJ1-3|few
TGTGCCATCAGGGCCTATCTCAAACGACAGGTCTCTGGAAACACCATATATTTT
CAIRAYLKRQVSGNTIYF
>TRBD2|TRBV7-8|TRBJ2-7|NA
TGTGCCAGCAGCTTAGATCGACTAGCTGACTACGAGCAGTACTTC
CASSLDRLADYEQYF
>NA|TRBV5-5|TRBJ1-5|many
TGTGCCAGCAGCTTGGCTATGGTGAATCAGCCCCAGCATTTT
CASSLAMVNQPQHF
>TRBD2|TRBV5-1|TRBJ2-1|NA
TGCGCCAGCAGCCTGAGCGGGAGGGCGGACAATGAGCAGTTCTTC
CASSLSGRADNEQFF
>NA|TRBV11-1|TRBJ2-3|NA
TGTGCCAGCAGCTTAGTAGTGGACCCCGCCGGTCCCCCAGATACGCAGTATTTT
CASSLVVDPAGPPDTQYF
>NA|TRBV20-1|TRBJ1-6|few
TGCAGTGCTAGCCCCGACACTAACAATTCACCCCTCCACTTT
CSASPDTNNSPLHF
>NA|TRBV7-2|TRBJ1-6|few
TGTGCCAGCAGCTTCGGACAGCGGAGTTCACCCCTCCACTTT
CASSFGQRSSPLHF
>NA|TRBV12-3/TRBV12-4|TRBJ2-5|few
TGTGCCAGCAGTCTCCGGGCCGTCCAAGAGACCCAGTACTTC
CASSLRAVQETQYF
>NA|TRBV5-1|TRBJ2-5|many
TGCGCCAGCAGGTCTTACGGGGCACAAGGAGAGACCCAGTACTTC
CASRSYGAQGETQYF
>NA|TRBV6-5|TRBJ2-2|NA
TGTGCCAGCAGTTACGCCGGACGGGCCAGAACGAACACCGGGGAGCTGTTTTTT
CASSYAGRARTNTGELFF
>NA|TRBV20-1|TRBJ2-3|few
TGCAGTGCTTCCTCCCGGGGCGGACGCACAGATACGCAGTATTTT
CSASSRGGRTDTQYF
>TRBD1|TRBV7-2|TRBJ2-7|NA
TGTGCCAGCAGCCCGGGACAGCAGCAGTACTTC
CASSPGQQQYF
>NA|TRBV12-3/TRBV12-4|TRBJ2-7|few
TGTGCCAGCAGTTTTGTGCCGACGACCTCCTACGAGCAGTACTTC
CASSFVPTTSYEQYF
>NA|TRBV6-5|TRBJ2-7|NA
TGTGCCAGCAGTTACTCAGGGAGAGTGCATTACGAGCAGTACTTC
CASSYSGRVHYEQYF
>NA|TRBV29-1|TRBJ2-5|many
TGCAGCGTTGGCACAGGGACTGGGGCAGAGACCCAGTACTTC
CSVGTGTGAETQYF
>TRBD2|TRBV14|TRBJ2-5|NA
TGTGCCAGCAGCCGAATTAGCGGGGATGAGACCCAGTACTTC
CASSRISGDETQYF
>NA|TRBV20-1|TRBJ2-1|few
TGCAGTGCTAGCAAGAACTCGATAACCAGCCGCAATGAGCAGTTCTTC
CSASKNSITSRNEQFF
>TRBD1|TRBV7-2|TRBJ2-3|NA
TGTGCCAGCAGCTTAGCGGGACAGATAGACCGGGGTACGCAGTATTTT
CASSLAGQIDRGTQYF
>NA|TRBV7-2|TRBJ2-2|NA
TGTGCCAGCAGCTTATCGACACGCGGGGAGCTGTTTTTT
CASSLSTRGELFF
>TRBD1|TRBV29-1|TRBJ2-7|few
TGCAGCGTTGAAGATCGGGCAGGGGGCCATGAGCAGTACTTC
CSVEDRAGGHEQYF
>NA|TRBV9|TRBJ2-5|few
TGTGCCAGCAGCGCGGGCGGGACAGTTTCACAAGAGACCCAGTACTTC
CASSAGGTVSQETQYF
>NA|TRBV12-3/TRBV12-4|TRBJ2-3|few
TGTGCCAGCAGTTTGCAGAGGTACACAGATACGCAGTATTTT
CASSLQRYTDTQYF
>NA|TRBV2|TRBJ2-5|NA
TGTGCCAGCAGCCTCGTTAAGGCAGGGCGAGAGGCCCAGTACTTC
CASSLVKAGREAQYF
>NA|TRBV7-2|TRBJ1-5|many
TGTGCCAGCAGCTTATACGGAGGGAATCAGCCCCAGCATTTT
CASSLYGGNQPQHF